Presented here are 2 T cell receptor beta chains from one specimen sequenced in a study of T cells in Graves' hyperthyroidism and ophthalmopathy. Amplification of TCR beta CDR3 regions was performed using RNA transcripts as template. In the first-round RT-PCR of the TCR CDR3, the HTBI primer set was used. MiXCR, run by TCRdb on the multiplex PCR reads, gives a single entry per CDR3 protein. The sample lists hundreds of thousands of distinct CDR3 sequences; approximately 14% were seen once. Sequenced material: blood. The receptors shown here come from a woman in her thirties or forties with Graves' ophthalmopathy.

This clonotype was observed at least ten times. CDR3 nucleotide sequence: TGTGCCAGCAGCCCCCCCACTAGCGGGACGAACACCGGGGAGCTGTTTTTT. It specifies CASSPPTSGTNTGELFF. V gene TRBV12-3 or TRBV12-4 combines with J gene TRBJ2-2, with 10 bases lining up with TRBD2. The trim removed 6 bases at V and 0 bases at J, leaving 7 bases unmatched. The CDR3 loop spans 17 amino acids.

The chain employs TRBV3-1 and TRBJ1-1; D unclear. V was cut by 1 base and J by 0 bases, with 6 bases left in between. This CDR3 is built from 14 residues. Germline V lookup: CDR1 LGHDT, CDR2 YNNKEL (reference sequence). Written as DNA, the CDR3 is TGTGCCAGCAGCCAAGCGTCCTTGAACACTGAAGCTTTCTTT. Its translation: CASSQASLNTEAFF.